This T cell receptor beta chain was profiled in a study of response to subunit inactivated influenza vaccine. Findings and caveats of the study: The authors put forward the suggestion that each seasonal influenza vaccination may bring in only a limited number of new T cells.

There are 13 residues in the CDR3. V lost 6 bases and J lost 11, with 16 bases in between. CDR1 is SNHLY and CDR2 is FYNNEI in the germline V gene. TCRdb re-called the RT-PCR reads with MiXCR, one entry per CDR3 protein. The data contain 500,000 or so distinct CDR3 sequences, approximately 17% of them singletons. In its sample, this clonotype was seen a few times. Its antigen is not known. V and J are TRBV2 and TRBJ1-4, with unresolved D. The origin of this receptor is a man in his fifties or sixties who received an inactivated influenza vaccine. Sequencing used CD4+ T cells sorted from PBMCs, obtained less than 25 months after vaccination. The CDR3 here is CASSDGGNMKLFF. The CDR3 coding sequence is TGTGCCAGCAGCGACGGCGGCAATATGAAACTGTTTTTT.